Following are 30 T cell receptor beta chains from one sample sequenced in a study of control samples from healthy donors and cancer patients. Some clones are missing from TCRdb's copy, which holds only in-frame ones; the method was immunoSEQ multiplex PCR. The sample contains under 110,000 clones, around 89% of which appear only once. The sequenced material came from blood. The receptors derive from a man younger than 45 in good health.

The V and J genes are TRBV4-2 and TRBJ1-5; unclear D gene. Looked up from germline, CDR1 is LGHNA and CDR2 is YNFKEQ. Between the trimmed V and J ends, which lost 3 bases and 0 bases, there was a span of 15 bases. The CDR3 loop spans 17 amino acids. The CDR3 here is CASSQEFRASSNQPQHF. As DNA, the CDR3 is TGTGCCAGCAGCCAGGAATTCCGGGCCTCTAGCAATCAGCCCCAGCATTTT.

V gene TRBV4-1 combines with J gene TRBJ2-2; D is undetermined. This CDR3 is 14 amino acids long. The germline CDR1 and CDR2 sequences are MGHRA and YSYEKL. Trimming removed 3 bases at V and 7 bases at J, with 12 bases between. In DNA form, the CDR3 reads TGCGCCAGCAGCCAGCTAATCCAGATCGGGGAGCTGTTTTTT. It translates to CASSQLIQIGELFF.

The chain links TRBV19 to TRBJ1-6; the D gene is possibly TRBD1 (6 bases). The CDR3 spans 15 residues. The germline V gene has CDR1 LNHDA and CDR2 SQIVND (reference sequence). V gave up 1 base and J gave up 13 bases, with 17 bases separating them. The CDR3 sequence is CASSIAGTPLKPLHF. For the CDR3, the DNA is TGTGCCAGTAGTATAGCCGGGACACCTCTGAAGCCCCTCCACTTT.

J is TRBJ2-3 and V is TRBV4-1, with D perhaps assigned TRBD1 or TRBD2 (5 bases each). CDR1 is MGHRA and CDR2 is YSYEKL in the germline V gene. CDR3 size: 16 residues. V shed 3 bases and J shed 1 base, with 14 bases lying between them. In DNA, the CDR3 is TGCGCCAGCAGCCACCTTGACGGGACGGGCACAGATACGCAGTATTTT. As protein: CASSHLDGTGTDTQYF.

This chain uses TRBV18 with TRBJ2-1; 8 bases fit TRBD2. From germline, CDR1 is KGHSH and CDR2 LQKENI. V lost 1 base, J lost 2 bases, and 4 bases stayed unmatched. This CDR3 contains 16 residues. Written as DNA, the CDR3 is TGTGCCAGCTCACCACTTAGCGGGACTACCTACAATGAGCAGTTCTTC. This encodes CASSPLSGTTYNEQFF. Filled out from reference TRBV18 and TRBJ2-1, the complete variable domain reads NAGVMQNPRHLVRRRGQEARLRCSPMKGHSHVYWYRQLPEEGLKFMVYLQKENIIDESGMPKERFSAEFPKEGPSILRIQQVVRGDSAAYFCASSPLSGTTYNEQFFGPGTRLTVL.

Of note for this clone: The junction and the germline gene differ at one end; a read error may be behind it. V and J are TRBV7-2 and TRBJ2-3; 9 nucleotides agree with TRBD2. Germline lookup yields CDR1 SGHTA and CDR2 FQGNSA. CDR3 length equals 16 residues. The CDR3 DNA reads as TGTGCCAGCAGCTTAGAGACAGCGGGAGGCACGGATACGCAGTATTTT. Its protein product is CASSLETAGGTDTQYF. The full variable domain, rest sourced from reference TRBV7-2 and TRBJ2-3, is GAGVSQSPSNKVTEKGKDVELRCDPISGHTALYWYRQSLGQGLEFLIYFQGNSAPDKSGLPSDRFSAERTGGSVSTLTIQRTQQEDSAVYLCASSLETAGGTDTQYFGPGTRLTVL.

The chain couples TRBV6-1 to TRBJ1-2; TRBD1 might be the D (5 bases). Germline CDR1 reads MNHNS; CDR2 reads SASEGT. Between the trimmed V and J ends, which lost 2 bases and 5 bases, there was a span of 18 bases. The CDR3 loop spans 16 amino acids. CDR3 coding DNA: TGTGCCAGCAGTGAAACGTATTGGGCAGGGCGATATGGCTACACCTTC. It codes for CASSETYWAGRYGYTF.

The CDR3 region is CASRTTGTNTEAFF. CDR3 in DNA: TGTGCCAGCAGGACCACAGGCACGAACACTGAAGCTTTCTTT. The gene calls are TRBV5-4 and TRBJ1-1, with a weak D call TRBD1 (5 bases). The CDR3 is 14 amino acids. The V gene's germline CDR1 is SGHNT and CDR2 YYREEE (reference sequence). Trimming cost V 5 bases and J 1 base, with 12 bases left between them.

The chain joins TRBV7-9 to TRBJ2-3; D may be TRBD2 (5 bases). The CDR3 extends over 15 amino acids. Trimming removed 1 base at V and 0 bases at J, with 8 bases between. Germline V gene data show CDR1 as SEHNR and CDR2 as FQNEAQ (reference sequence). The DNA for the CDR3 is TGTGCCAGCAGCTTAGTAGCGAGCAGCACAGATACGCAGTATTTT. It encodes CASSLVASSTDTQYF. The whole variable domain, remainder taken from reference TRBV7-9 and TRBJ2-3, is DTGVSQNPRHKITKRGQNVTFRCDPISEHNRLYWYRQTLGQGPEFLTYFQNEAQLEKSRLLSDRFSAERPKGSFSTLEIQRTEQGDSAMYLCASSLVASSTDTQYFGPGTRLTVL.

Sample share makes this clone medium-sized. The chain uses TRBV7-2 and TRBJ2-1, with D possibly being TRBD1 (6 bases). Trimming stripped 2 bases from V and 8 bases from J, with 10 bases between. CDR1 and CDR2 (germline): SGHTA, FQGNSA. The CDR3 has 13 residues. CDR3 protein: CASSLNPGDEQFF. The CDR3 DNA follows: TGTGCCAGCAGCTTAAATCCAGGGGATGAGCAGTTCTTC.

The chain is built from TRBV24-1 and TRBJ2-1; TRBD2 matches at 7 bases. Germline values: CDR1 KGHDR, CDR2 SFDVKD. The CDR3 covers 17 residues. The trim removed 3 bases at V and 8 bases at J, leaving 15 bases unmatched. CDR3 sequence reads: CATSDRTSPFSYDEQFF. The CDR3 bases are TGTGCCACCAGTGATCGGACTAGTCCCTTCTCTTACGATGAGCAGTTCTTC.

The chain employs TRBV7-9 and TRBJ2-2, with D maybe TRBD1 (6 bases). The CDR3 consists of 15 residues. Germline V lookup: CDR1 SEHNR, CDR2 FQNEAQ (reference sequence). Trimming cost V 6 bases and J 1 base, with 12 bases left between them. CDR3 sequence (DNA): TGTGCCAGCAGGGAAGAGGACAGGAACACCGGGGAGCTGTTTTTT. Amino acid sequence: CASREEDRNTGELFF.

The CDR3 spells CASSLARGTTNEKLFF. CDR3 sequence (DNA): TGTGCCAGCAGCTTAGCGCGGGGAACAACTAATGAAAAACTGTTTTTT. The chain carries TRBV7-2 and TRBJ1-4; no reliable D call. CDR3 size: 16 residues. The germline gives CDR1 SGHTA, CDR2 FQGNSA. Trimming removed 0 bases from V and 0 bases from J, with 8 bases in between. The variable domain in full, completed from reference TRBV7-2 and TRBJ1-4, reads GAGVSQSPSNKVTEKGKDVELRCDPISGHTALYWYRQSLGQGLEFLIYFQGNSAPDKSGLPSDRFSAERTGGSVSTLTIQRTQQEDSAVYLCASSLARGTTNEKLFFGSGTQLSVL.

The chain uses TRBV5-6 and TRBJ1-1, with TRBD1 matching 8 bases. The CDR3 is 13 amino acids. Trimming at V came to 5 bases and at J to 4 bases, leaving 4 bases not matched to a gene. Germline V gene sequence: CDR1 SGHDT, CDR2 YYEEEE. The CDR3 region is CASRSTGVTEAFF. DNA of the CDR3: TGTGCCAGCAGATCGACAGGGGTCACTGAAGCTTTCTTT.

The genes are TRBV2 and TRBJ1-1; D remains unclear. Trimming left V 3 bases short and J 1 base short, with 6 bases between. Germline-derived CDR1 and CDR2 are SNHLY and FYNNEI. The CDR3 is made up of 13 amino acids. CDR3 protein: CASSDRWNTEAFF. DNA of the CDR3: TGTGCCAGCAGTGACAGATGGAACACTGAAGCTTTCTTT.

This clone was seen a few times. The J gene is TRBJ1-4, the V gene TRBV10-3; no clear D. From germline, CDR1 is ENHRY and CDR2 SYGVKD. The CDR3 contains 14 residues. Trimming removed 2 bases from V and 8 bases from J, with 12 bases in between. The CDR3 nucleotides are TGTGCCATCAGTGAGGGGCAGGAAGGCGAAAAACTGTTTTTT. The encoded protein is CAISEGQEGEKLFF.

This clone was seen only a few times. CDR3 protein: CASSAQEENTEAFF. The DNA of the CDR3 is TGTGCCAGCAGTGCACAGGAAGAGAACACTGAAGCTTTCTTT. This chain joins TRBV6-4 and TRBJ1-1, with D tentatively TRBD1 (5 bases). The CDR3 extends over 14 amino acids. Trimming took 4 bases from V and 1 from J, leaving 10 bases between them. CDR1 and CDR2 from the germline V gene are MRHNA and SNTAGT.

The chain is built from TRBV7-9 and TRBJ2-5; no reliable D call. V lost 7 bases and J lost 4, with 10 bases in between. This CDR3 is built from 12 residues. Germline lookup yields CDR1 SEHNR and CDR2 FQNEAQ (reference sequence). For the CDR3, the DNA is TGTGCCAGCACGGACGTTAGAGAGACCCAGTACTTC. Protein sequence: CASTDVRETQYF.

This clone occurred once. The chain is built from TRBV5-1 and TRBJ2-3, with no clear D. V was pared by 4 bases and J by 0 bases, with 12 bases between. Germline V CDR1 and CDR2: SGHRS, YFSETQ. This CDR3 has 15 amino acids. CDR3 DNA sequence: TGCGCCAGCAGCGTGGACGGATTTAGCACAGATACGCAGTATTTT. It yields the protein CASSVDGFSTDTQYF. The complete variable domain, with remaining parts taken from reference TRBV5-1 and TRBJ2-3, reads KAGVTQTPRYLIKTRGQQVTLSCSPISGHRSVSWYQQTPGQGLQFLFEYFSETQRNKGNFPGRFSGRQFSNSRSEMNVSTLELGDSALYLCASSVDGFSTDTQYFGPGTRLTVL.

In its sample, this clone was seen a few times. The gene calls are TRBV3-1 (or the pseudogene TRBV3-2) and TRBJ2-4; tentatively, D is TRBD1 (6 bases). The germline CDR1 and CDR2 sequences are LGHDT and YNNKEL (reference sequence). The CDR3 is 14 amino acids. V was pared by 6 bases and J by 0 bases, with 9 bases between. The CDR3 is CASRKGEAKNIQYF. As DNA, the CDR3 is TGTGCCAGCAGGAAGGGGGAAGCCAAAAACATTCAGTACTTC.

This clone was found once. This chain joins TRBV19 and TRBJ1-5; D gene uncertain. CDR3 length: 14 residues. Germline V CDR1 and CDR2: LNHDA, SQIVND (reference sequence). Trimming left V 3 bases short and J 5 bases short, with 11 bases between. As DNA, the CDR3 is TGTGCCAGTAGTATTTTCCGCGGGGATCAGCCCCAGCATTTT. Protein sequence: CASSIFRGDQPQHF.

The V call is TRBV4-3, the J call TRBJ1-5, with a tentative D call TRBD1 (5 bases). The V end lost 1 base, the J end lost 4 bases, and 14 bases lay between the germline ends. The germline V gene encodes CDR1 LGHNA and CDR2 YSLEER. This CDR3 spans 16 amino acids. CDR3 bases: TGCGCCAGCAGCCAAGCCCCGGGACGGTATAATCAGCCCCAGCATTTT. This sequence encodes CASSQAPGRYNQPQHF.

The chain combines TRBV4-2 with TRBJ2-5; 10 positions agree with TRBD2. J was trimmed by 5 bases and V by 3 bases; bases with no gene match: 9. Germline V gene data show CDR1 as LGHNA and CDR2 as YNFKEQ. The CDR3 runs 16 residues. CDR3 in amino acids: CASSQTAGGPLETQYF. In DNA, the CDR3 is TGTGCCAGCAGCCAGACAGCGGGGGGGCCTTTGGAGACCCAGTACTTC.

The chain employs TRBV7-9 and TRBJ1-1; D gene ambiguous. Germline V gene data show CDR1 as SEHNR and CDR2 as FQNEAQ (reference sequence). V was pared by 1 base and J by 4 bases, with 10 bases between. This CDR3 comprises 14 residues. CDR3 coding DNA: TGTGCCAGCAGCTTAGTAGTCCAATTCACTGAAGCTTTCTTT. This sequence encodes CASSLVVQFTEAFF.

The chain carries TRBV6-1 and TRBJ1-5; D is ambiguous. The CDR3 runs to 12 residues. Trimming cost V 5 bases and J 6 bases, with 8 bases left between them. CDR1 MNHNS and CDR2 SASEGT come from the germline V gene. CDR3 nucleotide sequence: TGTGCCAGCAGTTATATATCTCAGCCCCAGCATTTT. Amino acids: CASSYISQPQHF.

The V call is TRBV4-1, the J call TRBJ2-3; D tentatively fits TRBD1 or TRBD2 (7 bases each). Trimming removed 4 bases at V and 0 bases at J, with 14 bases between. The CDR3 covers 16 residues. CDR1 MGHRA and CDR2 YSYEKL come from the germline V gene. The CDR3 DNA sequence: TGCGCCAGCAGCCGTCAGGGGGGGGCCAGCACAGATACGCAGTATTTT. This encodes CASSRQGGASTDTQYF.

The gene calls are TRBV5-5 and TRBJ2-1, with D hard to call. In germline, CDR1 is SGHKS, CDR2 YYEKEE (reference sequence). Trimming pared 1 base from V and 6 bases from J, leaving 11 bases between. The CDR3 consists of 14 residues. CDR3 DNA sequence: TGTGCCAGCAGCTTGACACTACGTGGCAATGAGCAGTTCTTC. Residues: CASSLTLRGNEQFF.

As DNA, the CDR3 is TGTGCCAGCAGCTTAGTAACAGGGCAAGACGAGCAGTACTTC. Its translation: CASSLVTGQDEQYF. This chain uses TRBV7-2 with TRBJ2-7, with a weak D call TRBD1 (6 bases). Trimming took 1 base from V and 5 from J, leaving 12 bases between them. This CDR3 is 14 amino acids long. The germline gives CDR1 SGHTA, CDR2 FQGNSA. Filled out from reference TRBV7-2 and TRBJ2-7, the complete variable domain reads GAGVSQSPSNKVTEKGKDVELRCDPISGHTALYWYRQSLGQGLEFLIYFQGNSAPDKSGLPSDRFSAERTGGSVSTLTIQRTQQEDSAVYLCASSLVTGQDEQYFGPGTRLTVT.

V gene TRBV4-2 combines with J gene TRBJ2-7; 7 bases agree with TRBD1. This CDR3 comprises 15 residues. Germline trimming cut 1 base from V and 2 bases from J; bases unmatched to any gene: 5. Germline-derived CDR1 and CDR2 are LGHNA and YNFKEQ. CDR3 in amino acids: CASSQGTGSTYEQYF. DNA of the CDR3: TGTGCCAGCAGCCAAGGGACAGGCTCTACCTACGAGCAGTACTTC.

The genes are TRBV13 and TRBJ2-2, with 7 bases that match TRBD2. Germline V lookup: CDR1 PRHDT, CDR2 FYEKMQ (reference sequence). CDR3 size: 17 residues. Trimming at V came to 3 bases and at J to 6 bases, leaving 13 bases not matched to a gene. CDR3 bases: TGTGCCAGCAGCTTTCAATCTCAGACTAGCAGGGCCGGGGAGCTGTTTTTT. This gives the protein CASSFQSQTSRAGELFF.